The clone carrying this T cell receptor (beta chain) was recorded at least ten times. Its target is unknown. This sample is drawn from a study of identical twins. The study, taken as a whole, reports: Rather than following the same donors, the conclusions depended on cross-sectional statistical analysis.

TCRdb recomputed calls from the 5' RACE reads with MiXCR, one row per CDR3 protein. Among around 140,000 distinct CDR3 sequences listed, 3% to 4.5% were seen once. CDR1 DFQATT and CDR2 SNEGSKA come from the germline V gene (reference sequence). The CDR3 has 14 residues. Trimming cost V 4 bases and J 4 bases, with 17 bases left between them. Source material: memory T cells sorted from blood. This rearrangement joins TRBV20-1 to TRBJ2-7; D is possibly TRBD2 (5 bases). The receptor comes from a man younger than 35 in good health. The CDR3 DNA reads TGCAGTGCTACCCTACTGGAGGACCGGTACGAGCAGTACTTC. This sequence encodes CSATLLEDRYEQYF.